The sequence of this TCR beta chain was determined in a study of T cell responses to AZD1222 COVID-19 vaccine. Study-wide results and limits: Baseline serology detected seropositivity in only a handful of AZD1222 recipients.

The CDR3 totals 14 residues. The germline V gene encodes CDR1 SGHRS and CDR2 YFSETQ. Trimming removed 2 bases at V and 3 bases at J, with 8 bases between. Note on this clone: Its antigen is still unknown.

Generated by immunoSEQ multiplex PCR, the TCRdb table keeps only in-frame clones and is missing some. The sample holds around 190,000 clones; just over 90% are singletons and the top ten take less than 2%. Doses given second, at about 4 or about 12 weeks, were pooled. The source is an adult who received the AZD1222 COVID-19 vaccine. This sample comprised peripheral blood, obtained 28 days after the second AZD1222 dose. The gene calls are TRBV5-1 and TRBJ2-2; perhaps TRBD2 as D (5 bases). The CDR3 DNA reads TGCGCCAGCAGCTTTTTTAGCGACACCGGGGAGCTGTTTTTT. The encoded protein is CASSFFSDTGELFF.